The source of this T cell receptor (beta chain) is a study of CD8 T cells in Susac syndrome. Random hexamers were used to reverse transcribe an amount of about 0.45 to 1 ug RNA. Multiplex immunoSEQ PCR targeted 54 Vbeta and 13 Jbeta TCR beta segments. TCRdb reprocessed the immunoSEQ multiplex PCR reads with MiXCR, giving one entry per CDR3 protein. The table includes under 250,000 distinct CDR3 sequences, about 94% detected once. The trim removed 6 bases at V and 2 bases at J, leaving 4 bases unmatched. This CDR3 is 14 amino acids long. This TCR derives from a human donor with Susac syndrome. The genes are TRBV12-3 or TRBV12-4 and TRBJ1-5; 7 bases line up with TRBD1. The sample comprised CD4+ T cells from PBMCs. CDR3 sequence reads: CASSTGVRNQPQHF. DNA for the CDR3: TGTGCCAGCAGCACAGGGGTGCGCAATCAGCCCCAGCATTTT.